The rows below give T cell receptor beta chains drawn from one sample of a study of cytomegalovirus exposure and HLA in healthy donors. The table came from immunoSEQ multiplex PCR; TCRdb's copy has only in-frame clones and leaves some out. The repertoire has 150,000 to 200,000 clones, about 62% of them found once; the top ten carry over 2.5%. The sequenced material came from PBMCs. These receptors all come from a man between 40 and 49 years old in good health and CMV-seronegative. The CDR3 runs from the conserved cysteine through the conserved F or W. D genes are given only for firm matches. For some rows the clone size is stated as once, few or many, or as a class when expanded; others skip it.

CDR3 protein,CDR3 DNA,CDR3 length,V gene,clone size,J gene,D gene
CASTRGASGGSYEQYF,TGCGCCAGCACCAGAGGGGCTAGCGGAGGCTCCTACGAGCAGTACTTC,16,TRBV5-1,few,TRBJ2-7,TRBD2
CASSVDPGVAGGNTIYF,TGTGCCAGCAGCGTAGACCCCGGCGTCGCGGGGGGAAACACCATATATTTT,17,TRBV9,NA,TRBJ1-3,NA
CASSYSRARSSYEQYF,TGTGCCAGCAGTTACTCGAGGGCAAGGAGCTCCTACGAGCAGTACTTC,16,TRBV6-5,NA,TRBJ2-7,NA
CASSLVGVYEQYF,TGTGCCAGCAGTTTAGTCGGAGTCTACGAGCAGTACTTC,13,TRBV28,NA,TRBJ2-7,NA
CASSPSGPSYEQYF,TGTGCCAGCAGCCCGAGCGGGCCCTCCTACGAGCAGTACTTC,14,TRBV11-2,NA,TRBJ2-7,NA
CASSPGQGPGETQYF,TGTGCCAGCAGCCCCGGACAGGGGCCAGGGGAGACCCAGTACTTC,15,TRBV13,few,TRBJ2-5,TRBD1
CASSGQKVYGYTF,TGTGCCAGCAGCGGACAGAAAGTCTATGGCTACACCTTC,13,TRBV6-1,NA,TRBJ1-2,NA
CASSRTGGQDTEAFF,TGTGCCAGCAGCCGGACAGGGGGCCAGGACACTGAAGCTTTCTTT,15,TRBV14,once,TRBJ1-1,TRBD1
CASSLGNSSTDTQYF,TGTGCCAGCAGCCTAGGAAACAGCAGCACAGATACGCAGTATTTT,15,TRBV7-6,NA,TRBJ2-3,NA
CASSQTGFGEKLFF,TGCGCCAGCAGCCAAACAGGGTTCGGTGAAAAACTGTTTTTT,14,TRBV5-1,once,TRBJ1-4,NA
CASSHRDSSYEQYF,TGTGCCAGCAGTCACCGGGACAGCTCCTACGAGCAGTACTTC,14,TRBV27,NA,TRBJ2-7,TRBD1
CATSRGGQGRTTGELFF,TGTGCCACCAGCAGAGGGGGACAGGGGCGGACCACCGGGGAGCTGTTTTTT,17,TRBV15,few,TRBJ2-2,TRBD1
CSVGAGEETQYF,TGCAGCGTTGGGGCAGGGGAGGAGACCCAGTACTTC,12,TRBV29-1,NA,TRBJ2-5,NA
CASSVPGLANYGYTF,TGTGCCAGCAGTGTCCCAGGCCTTGCTAACTATGGCTACACCTTC,15,TRBV6-1,NA,TRBJ1-2,NA
CASSTRDRENGYTF,TGTGCCAGTAGTACCCGGGACAGGGAAAATGGCTACACCTTC,14,TRBV19,NA,TRBJ1-2,TRBD1
CATRLAGEDTQYF,TGTGCCACCCGACTAGCGGGAGAGGATACGCAGTATTTT,13,TRBV27,NA,TRBJ2-3,TRBD2
CASSLVAAPYNKQFF,TGTGCCAGCAGCTTGGTCGCAGCGCCGTACAATAAGCAGTTCTTC,15,TRBV5-6,NA,TRBJ2-1,NA
CASSDPTGAKDQPQHF,TGTGCCAGCAGTGATCCGACAGGGGCTAAGGATCAGCCCCAGCATTTT,16,TRBV2,NA,TRBJ1-5,TRBD1
CASSQVATVDGYTF,TGTGCCAGCAGCCAAGTCGCCACGGTGGATGGCTACACCTTC,14,TRBV14,once,TRBJ1-2,NA
CASSTLDRHQPQHF,TGTGCCAGCAGTACACTGGACAGGCATCAGCCCCAGCATTTT,14,TRBV6-6,NA,TRBJ1-5,TRBD1
CASSIRYSTPETQYF,TGTGCCAGTAGTATTAGGTACAGTACCCCTGAGACCCAGTACTTC,15,TRBV19,NA,TRBJ2-5,NA
CASSYFDSPPGELFF,TGTGCCAGCAGTTACTTCGACAGCCCCCCCGGGGAGCTGTTTTTT,15,TRBV6-5,NA,TRBJ2-2,NA
CAILGGGSNEQFF,TGTGCCATCTTGGGGGGGGGATCCAATGAGCAGTTCTTC,13,TRBV2,NA,TRBJ2-1,TRBD2
CSVARGGEQYF,TGCAGCGTTGCCCGGGGAGGGGAGCAGTACTTC,11,TRBV29-1,NA,TRBJ2-7,TRBD2
CASKRSSYNEQFF,TGCGCCAGCAAACGGAGCTCCTACAATGAGCAGTTCTTC,13,TRBV23-1,NA,TRBJ2-1,NA
CAISTSSGTQYF,TGTGCCATCAGTACATCGTCAGGGACCCAGTACTTC,12,TRBV10-3,NA,TRBJ2-5,NA
CASSIGQGIGEKLFF,TGTGCCAGTAGTATTGGGCAGGGTATCGGTGAAAAACTGTTTTTT,15,TRBV19,NA,TRBJ1-4,NA
CASSTGSYSNQPQHF,TGTGCCAGCAGTACAGGATCCTATAGCAATCAGCCCCAGCATTTT,15,TRBV27,NA,TRBJ1-5,NA
CASTWGQGRDPQHF,TGTGCCAGCACCTGGGGACAGGGGAGGGACCCCCAGCATTTT,14,TRBV6-5,few,TRBJ1-5,TRBD1
CASSLPRNSPLHF,TGTGCCAGCAGCTTACCTCGGAATTCACCCCTCCACTTT,13,TRBV7-2,NA,TRBJ1-6,NA
CASSLAAGGLDEQFF,TGTGCCAGCAGCTTAGCAGCGGGAGGGCTTGATGAGCAGTTCTTC,15,TRBV7-2,once,TRBJ2-1,TRBD2
CASRAWGEWGYTF,TGTGCCAGCAGGGCCTGGGGGGAGTGGGGCTACACCTTC,13,TRBV2,NA,TRBJ1-2,NA
CSAGQHYGYTF,TGCAGTGCTGGACAGCACTATGGCTACACCTTC,11,TRBV20-1,NA,TRBJ1-2,NA
CASSSTTGEKGTIYF,TGTGCCAGCAGCTCGACTACAGGGGAGAAGGGCACCATATATTTT,15,TRBV7-8,NA,TRBJ1-3,TRBD1
CASSPPRIELRGYHSYNEQFF,TGTGCCAGCTCACCACCGAGGATTGAACTTAGGGGTTACCACTCCTACAATGAGCAGTTCTTC,21,TRBV18,NA,TRBJ2-1,NA
CAWFPGLAGKKSYNEQFF,TGTGCCTGGTTTCCGGGACTAGCGGGAAAAAAATCCTACAATGAGCAGTTCTTC,18,TRBV30,NA,TRBJ2-1,TRBD2
CASSFAGRTEAFF,TGTGCCAGCAGCTTTGCAGGGCGTACTGAAGCTTTCTTT,13,TRBV5-6,NA,TRBJ1-1,NA